A selection of T cell receptor beta chains follows, all from one sample in a study of blood T cell repertoires in COVID-19. Generated by immunoSEQ multiplex PCR, the TCRdb table keeps only in-frame clones and is missing some. The data show some 60,000 clones, about 92% seen once. The sequenced sample consisted of peripheral blood. Source of these receptors: a man aged 55 to 70 with acute or convalescent COVID-19. The CDR3 runs from the conserved cysteine through the conserved F or W. The D gene is left open where the match is weak. Clone size appears in some rows only: once, few, many, or a class for an expanded clone.

TRBV9	-	TRBJ1-5	-	CASSAGAYSNQPQHF	TGTGCCAGCAGCGCAGGGGCTTATAGCAATCAGCCCCAGCATTTT
TRBV4-2	TRBD2	TRBJ2-5	-	CASSLTSGGRETQYF	TGTGCCAGCAGTTTGACTAGCGGGGGGAGAGAGACCCAGTACTTC
TRBV9	-	TRBJ2-7	-	CASSPPGLGFSYEQYF	TGTGCCAGCAGCCCCCCAGGGTTGGGATTCTCCTACGAGCAGTACTTC
TRBV5-1	-	TRBJ2-3	-	CASSSDISRYTDTQYF	TGCGCCAGCAGCTCGGACATTTCCAGATACACAGATACGCAGTATTTT
TRBV4-1	TRBD2	TRBJ2-1	-	CASSQTGGRLAGANEQFF	TGCGCCAGCAGCCAGACAGGGGGCCGACTAGCGGGGGCTAATGAGCAGTTCTTC
TRBV4-1	TRBD1	TRBJ1-3	-	CASRGQGNTIYF	TGCGCCAGCAGGGGACAGGGAAACACCATATATTTT
TRBV5-1	-	TRBJ1-1	-	CASSTQGPYTEAFF	TGCGCCAGCAGCACCCAGGGTCCGTATACTGAAGCTTTCTTT
TRBV24-1	TRBD1	TRBJ2-1	-	CATSDPGTANNEQFF	TGTGCCACCAGTGACCCGGGGACAGCTAACAATGAGCAGTTCTTC
TRBV28	-	TRBJ2-7	-	CASTPSSYEQYF	TGTGCCAGCACTCCTAGCTCCTACGAGCAGTACTTC
TRBV5-1	TRBD1	TRBJ1-1	-	CASSRGQPNTEAFF	TGCGCCAGCAGCCGGGGACAGCCGAACACTGAAGCTTTCTTT
TRBV19	-	TRBJ1-4	-	CASSLGGPAGEKLFF	TGTGCCAGTAGTCTAGGGGGGCCAGCGGGGGAAAAACTGTTTTTT
TRBV18	-	TRBJ1-4	-	CASSPSLRNEKLFF	TGTGCCAGCTCACCAAGCCTCCGTAATGAAAAACTGTTTTTT
TRBV5-1	-	TRBJ2-1	-	CASSAPGLLYNEQFF	TGCGCCAGCAGCGCACCGGGACTGCTCTACAATGAGCAGTTCTTC
TRBV9	-	TRBJ2-2	few	CASSVHVGELFF	TGTGCCAGCAGCGTTCATGTCGGGGAGCTGTTTTTT
TRBV19	TRBD1	TRBJ1-6	-	CASSMGQSNNSPLHF	TGTGCCAGTAGTATGGGACAGTCTAATAATTCACCCCTCCACTTT
TRBV6-2/TRBV6-3	-	TRBJ1-6	-	CASSYDRRSYNSPLHF	TGTGCCAGCAGTTACGACAGGAGGTCCTATAATTCACCCCTCCACTTT
TRBV19	-	TRBJ2-3	-	CASSLRLPSTSTDTQYF	TGTGCCAGTAGTCTTCGGCTTCCGTCGACTAGCACAGATACGCAGTATTTT
TRBV18	-	TRBJ1-2	once	CASSPSTPDYGYTF	TGTGCCAGCTCACCCTCGACACCTGACTATGGCTACACCTTC
TRBV14	TRBD1	TRBJ2-7	-	CASSLLGWQGAEQYF	TGTGCCAGCAGCCTGTTAGGATGGCAGGGGGCCGAGCAGTACTTC
TRBV29-1	TRBD1	TRBJ1-1	-	CSVGGQGTFYTEAFF	TGCAGCGTTGGGGGACAGGGGACATTTTACACTGAAGCTTTCTTT
TRBV5-1	-	TRBJ2-4	once	CASSSGQQNIQYF	TGCGCCAGCAGCTCAGGACAGCAAAACATTCAGTACTTC
TRBV7-9	TRBD1	TRBJ1-5	-	CASSQGQGSNQPQHF	TGTGCCAGCAGCCAAGGACAGGGCTCCAATCAGCCCCAGCATTTT
TRBV4-1	TRBD1	TRBJ1-2	-	CASSPPDRINGYTF	TGCGCCAGCAGCCCCCCGGACAGGATTAATGGCTACACCTTC
TRBV7-6	-	TRBJ2-2	-	CASSSQGNGELFF	TGTGCCAGCAGCTCTCAGGGAAACGGGGAGCTGTTTTTT
TRBV27	-	TRBJ2-3	-	CASSPYRSSTDTQYF	TGTGCCAGCAGTCCCTACAGAAGTAGCACAGATACGCAGTATTTT
TRBV5-1	TRBD1	TRBJ1-4	-	CASSLRQGGEKLFF	TGCGCCAGCAGCTTGAGACAGGGTGGTGAAAAACTGTTTTTT
TRBV24-1	TRBD1	TRBJ1-2	-	CATSDGTGGSYGYTF	TGTGCCACCAGTGATGGGACAGGGGGTTCCTATGGCTACACCTTC